The next 27 T cell receptor beta chains were all read from a single sample in a study of cytomegalovirus exposure and HLA in healthy donors. Primers: 60 Vbeta forward and 13 Jbeta reverse. Sequencing used immunoSEQ multiplex PCR; TCRdb keeps in-frame clones, though not all of them. The table has around 200,000 clones, over 60% seen once. Material: PBMCs. These receptors came from a male donor in good health and CMV-seronegative.

CDR3 region: CASSPRTSMNEKLFF. CDR3 coding DNA: TGTGCCAGCAGTCCGCGGACAAGTATGAATGAAAAACTGTTTTTT. The chain recombines TRBV27 with TRBJ1-4; TRBD1 might be the D (5 bases). The germline V gene has CDR1 MNHEY and CDR2 SMNVEV (reference sequence). Trimming left V 5 bases short and J 5 bases short, with 15 bases between. CDR3 size: 15 residues.

V usage is TRBV6-5 and J usage is TRBJ2-7; 14 nucleotides agree with TRBD2. CDR3 length equals 16 residues. Germline values: CDR1 MNHEY, CDR2 SVGAGI. J lost 4 bases, V lost 2 bases, and 4 bases had no gene match. The CDR3 DNA follows: TGTGCCAGCAGTTACGGGACTAGCGGGAGACGGTACGAGCAGTACTTC. Translation: CASSYGTSGRRYEQYF.

This chain joins TRBV29-1 and TRBJ2-3; 13 nucleotides match TRBD2. The germline V gene has CDR1 SQVTM and CDR2 ANQGSEA. CDR3 size: 15 residues. The V segment lost 6 bases and the J segment 2 bases; nucleotides outside the gene matches: 5. The CDR3 nucleotides are TGCAGCGTCGTGACTAGCGGGGGGACCACAGATACGCAGTATTTT. As protein: CSVVTSGGTTDTQYF.

This rearrangement joins TRBV19 to TRBJ1-5; D gene ambiguous. V lost 3 bases, J lost 0 bases, and 9 bases lay in between. CDR1 and CDR2 from the germline V gene are LNHDA and SQIVND (reference sequence). CDR3 length: 15 residues. The CDR3 spells CASSIWEYSNQPQHF. CDR3 coding DNA: TGTGCCAGTAGTATCTGGGAGTATAGCAATCAGCCCCAGCATTTT.

The chain carries TRBV29-1 and TRBJ2-2; tentatively, D is TRBD2 (5 bases). CDR1 and CDR2 (germline): SQVTM, ANQGSEA. Deletions cut 6 bases from V and 5 bases from J, with 10 bases between. CDR3 length equals 12 residues. The CDR3 sequence is CSVKGETGELFF. For the CDR3, the DNA is TGCAGCGTAAAGGGAGAAACCGGGGAGCTGTTTTTT.

The chain links TRBV19 to TRBJ1-5, with a possible D match to TRBD1 (6 bases). Trimming pared 8 bases from V and 4 bases from J, leaving 9 bases between. CDR3 length: 12 amino acids. The germline V gene encodes CDR1 LNHDA and CDR2 SQIVND (reference sequence). This chain's CDR3 is CASRTENQPQHF. The CDR3 region has the DNA TGTGCCAGTCGGACAGAAAATCAGCCCCAGCATTTT.

J is TRBJ2-3 and V is TRBV27; TRBD2 agrees at 14 bases. Germline V lookup: CDR1 MNHEY, CDR2 SMNVEV (reference sequence). V was clipped by 5 bases and J by 2 bases; unmatched bases: 6. The CDR3 length is 17 residues. This CDR3 reads CASSPRLAGGPTDTQYF. CDR3 coding DNA: TGTGCCAGCAGTCCGCGACTAGCGGGGGGGCCCACAGATACGCAGTATTTT.

The rearrangement links TRBV28 to TRBJ1-3; no reliable D call. The CDR3 is 13 residues long. Trimming removed 5 bases from V and 2 bases from J, with 7 bases in between. CDR1 is MDHEN and CDR2 is SYDVKM in the germline V gene. CDR3 protein: CASSTETGNTIYF. CDR3 DNA sequence: TGTGCCAGCAGTACAGAAACTGGAAACACCATATATTTT.

J is TRBJ1-6 and V is TRBV5-4, with TRBD1 identical over 9 bases. V was clipped by 5 bases and J by 6 bases; unmatched bases: 6. CDR1 is SGHNT and CDR2 is YYREEE in the germline V gene (reference sequence). This CDR3 is built from 15 residues. The CDR3 DNA sequence: TGTGCCAGCAGTCTACCGACAGGGGGTAATTCACCCCTCCACTTT. Translated: CASSLPTGGNSPLHF.

The gene calls are TRBV15 and TRBJ2-3; no clear D. This CDR3 is built from 12 residues. Germline CDR1 and CDR2: LNHNV and YYDKDF (reference sequence). V lost 5 bases and J 1 base, leaving 4 bases between the germline ends. The CDR3 is CATSSGTDTQYF. The DNA for the CDR3 is TGTGCCACCAGCTCGGGCACAGATACGCAGTATTTT. The full variable domain, its missing parts supplied by reference TRBV15 and TRBJ2-3, is DAMVIQNPRYQVTQFGKPVTLSCSQTLNHNVMYWYQQKSSQAPKLLFHYYDKDFNNEADTPDNFQSRRPNTSFCFLDIRSPGLGDTAMYLCATSSGTDTQYFGPGTRLTVL.

The chain uses TRBV5-1 and TRBJ1-2, with 7 positions matching TRBD1. The ends lost 4 bases at V and 6 bases at J; junction bases unmatched: 9. The CDR3 is 14 amino acids. The germline V gene has CDR1 SGHRS and CDR2 YFSETQ. The CDR3 region is CASSQGTAEHGYTF. Here the CDR3 DNA reads TGCGCCAGCAGCCAAGGGACAGCGGAACATGGCTACACCTTC. Filled out from reference TRBV5-1 and TRBJ1-2, the complete variable domain reads KAGVTQTPRYLIKTRGQQVTLSCSPISGHRSVSWYQQTPGQGLQFLFEYFSETQRNKGNFPGRFSGRQFSNSRSEMNVSTLELGDSALYLCASSQGTAEHGYTFGSGTRLTVV.

J is TRBJ1-6 and V is TRBV6-5; no clear D gene. The CDR3 is made up of 16 amino acids. Trimming stripped 0 bases from V and 10 bases from J, with 16 bases between. The germline V gene has CDR1 MNHEY and CDR2 SVGAGI. CDR3 sequence (DNA): TGTGCCAGCAGTTACTCCATAGGAAGCGGGAACTCACCCCTCCACTTT. Translated, it gives CASSYSIGSGNSPLHF.

This rearrangement joins TRBV10-1 to TRBJ2-2, with D possibly matching TRBD2 (5 bases). This CDR3 spans 19 amino acids. V lost 3 bases, J lost 3 bases, and 23 bases lay in between. Germline lookup yields CDR1 WNHNN and CDR2 SYGVQD (reference sequence). The CDR3 reads CASSDFLATGRRDTGELFF. CDR3 sequence (DNA): TGCGCCAGCAGTGATTTTCTCGCGACGGGAAGACGGGACACCGGGGAGCTGTTTTTT.

Only a few counts were recorded for this clone. This sequence joins TRBV19 and TRBJ2-5; 9 nucleotides line up with TRBD2. Trimming at V came to 5 bases and at J to 3 bases, leaving 25 bases not matched to a gene. The CDR3 length is 21 residues. Germline CDR1 LNHDA, CDR2 SQIVND (reference sequence). CDR3 in DNA: TGTGCCAGTAGTTTATCGACAGGTATTGGGCGGTGGGGACTAGCTGAAGAGACCCAGTACTTC. Translating it yields CASSLSTGIGRWGLAEETQYF.

The chain has TRBV7-9 and TRBJ2-3, with TRBD2 matching over 12 bases. The CDR3 totals 16 residues. The V gene end was trimmed by 3 bases and the J gene end by 4 bases; junction bases not matched to a gene: 5. Germline CDR1 reads SEHNR; CDR2 reads FQNEAQ (reference sequence). The CDR3 DNA is TGTGCCAGCAGCTTCTCGACTAGCGGGAGTGCAGATACGCAGTATTTT. Protein sequence: CASSFSTSGSADTQYF.

The gene calls are TRBV2 and TRBJ2-1, with D perhaps matching TRBD1 (5 bases). Trimming stripped 4 bases from V and 6 bases from J, with 7 bases between. There are 12 residues in the CDR3. From germline, CDR1 is SNHLY and CDR2 FYNNEI. This CDR3 reads CASSADTNEQFF. For the CDR3, the DNA is TGTGCCAGCAGTGCGGACACCAATGAGCAGTTCTTC. The variable domain in full, completed from reference TRBV2 and TRBJ2-1, reads EPEVTQTPSHQVTQMGQEVILRCVPISNHLYFYWYRQILGQKVEFLVSFYNNEISEKSEIFDDQFSVERPDGSNFTLKIRSTKLEDSAMYFCASSADTNEQFFGPGTRLTVL.

The chain combines TRBV7-9 with TRBJ1-1, with no clear D. Germline CDR1 is SEHNR and CDR2 is FQNEAQ (reference sequence). CDR3 size: 13 residues. Trimming took off 4 bases at V and 4 bases at J, with 10 bases between the two ends. Here the CDR3 DNA reads TGTGCCAGCAGCTCCTTCGGGGTCACTGAAGCTTTCTTT. Its translation: CASSSFGVTEAFF.

J is TRBJ2-7 and V is TRBV4-1; possible D gene TRBD2, 6 bases. Trimming took 10 bases from V and 2 from J, leaving 15 bases between them. CDR1 and CDR2 from the germline V gene are MGHRA and YSYEKL. The length of the CDR3 is 13 residues. In DNA form, the CDR3 reads TGCGCCACGGGCGGGGCGACGACCTACGAGCAGTACTTC. It codes for CATGGATTYEQYF.

This clone was observed a single time. The V gene is TRBV10-3, the J gene TRBJ2-3; 7 bases align to TRBD1. The V and J ends lost 2 bases and 0 bases, in that order; junction bases with no gene match: 5. Germline values: CDR1 ENHRY, CDR2 SYGVKD. The CDR3 is made up of 16 amino acids. The CDR3 spells CAISERGTVSTDTQYF. The CDR3 nucleotides read TGTGCCATCAGTGAGAGGGGGACAGTTAGCACAGATACGCAGTATTTT.

This clone was detected once. The chain carries TRBV18 and TRBJ1-4; 7 nucleotides match TRBD1. Germline lookup yields CDR1 KGHSH and CDR2 LQKENI. The CDR3 covers 13 residues. The V gene end was trimmed by 2 bases and the J gene end by 8 bases; junction bases not matched to a gene: 2. The CDR3 loop reads CASSPKTGEKLFF. DNA of the CDR3: TGTGCCAGCTCACCAAAGACAGGGGAAAAACTGTTTTTT.

This clone was seen a single time. The chain links TRBV5-1 to TRBJ1-1, with TRBD1 as a possible D gene (6 bases). Germline values: CDR1 SGHRS, CDR2 YFSETQ. The CDR3 totals 15 residues. The V end lost 0 bases, the J end lost 4 bases, and 13 bases lay between the germline ends. The CDR3 sequence: CASSLDRVGFTEAFF. CDR3 DNA sequence: TGCGCCAGCAGCTTGGACAGGGTAGGGTTCACTGAAGCTTTCTTT.

The chain has TRBV9 and TRBJ2-7, with 8 positions matching TRBD1. Germline CDR1 SGDLS, CDR2 YYNGEE. J lost 2 bases, V lost 4 bases, and 5 bases had no gene match. There are 14 residues in the CDR3. This CDR3 reads CASSPPGQAYEQYF. In DNA form, the CDR3 reads TGTGCCAGCAGCCCTCCGGGACAGGCCTACGAGCAGTACTTC.

The rearrangement joins TRBV14 to TRBJ1-2; the match to TRBD1 covers 8 bases. Trimming at V came to 1 base and at J to 6 bases, leaving 4 bases not matched to a gene. The CDR3 extends over 14 amino acids. Germline values: CDR1 SGHDN, CDR2 FVKESK. CDR3 DNA sequence: TGTGCCAGCAGCCAAGTAGGACAGGGACATGGCTACACCTTC. Residues: CASSQVGQGHGYTF.

Here the CDR3 DNA reads TGCGCCAGCAGCTTGGAAGGACAGGCTCGGGGCTACACCTTC. This gives the protein CASSLEGQARGYTF. The chain recombines TRBV5-1 with TRBJ1-2, with TRBD1 matching over 7 bases. The V gene's germline CDR1 is SGHRS and CDR2 YFSETQ. The CDR3 covers 14 residues. V shed 0 bases, J shed 8 bases, and the junction held 7 bases outside the gene matches.

This clone was observed a single time. The chain joins TRBV19 to TRBJ1-5, with TRBD1 as a possible D gene (5 bases). This CDR3 is built from 13 residues. V lost 8 bases and J 4 bases, leaving 12 bases between the germline ends. Germline values: CDR1 LNHDA, CDR2 SQIVND (reference sequence). DNA for the CDR3: TGTGCCAGTGTCGGGGGGGGGAATCAGCCCCAGCATTTT. This sequence encodes CASVGGGNQPQHF.

Concerning this clone itself: The junction shows a germline mismatch at one end, possibly a read error. This sequence joins TRBV7-9 and TRBJ2-7, with a possible D match to TRBD2 (7 bases). The V gene's germline CDR1 is SEHNR and CDR2 FQNEAQ (reference sequence). This CDR3 comprises 16 residues. CDR3 in amino acids: CSSSPPGRGALLEQYF. In DNA, the CDR3 is TGTTCCAGCAGCCCTCCGGGTCGGGGGGCGCTTTTAGAGCAGTACTTC.

The chain joins TRBV5-1 to TRBJ2-7; TRBD2 aligns across 14 bases. Germline V gene lookup returns CDR1 SGHRS and CDR2 YFSETQ. This CDR3 spans 15 amino acids. Unmatched junction bases numbered 7, after V lost 4 bases and J lost 7 bases. The chain's CDR3 is CASSETSGREREQYF. The CDR3 region has the DNA TGCGCCAGCAGCGAGACTAGCGGGAGGGAGAGGGAGCAGTACTTC.